This T cell receptor (beta chain) was obtained from a study of CD8 T cells in ankylosing spondylitis. On this clonotype: What it binds is not known.

Study results and caveats: Disease-associated clonotypes exhibited CD8+ identity and were relatively infrequent in peripheral blood.

Each CDR3 protein gets one entry after TCRdb re-called the 5' RACE reads with MiXCR. The sample holds approximately 39,000 distinct CDR3 sequences; around 10% are singletons and the top ten take roughly a fifth. The CDR3 covers 15 residues. Germline CDR1 LGHDT, CDR2 YNNKEL (reference sequence). V trimming: 4 bases; J trimming: 12 bases; junction bases outside the gene matches: 8. Input material: synovial fluid, either unsorted or a sorted T cell fraction (not recorded which). The chain joins TRBV3-1 to TRBJ2-1, with 14 nucleotides matching TRBD2. The TCR originated in a male donor with ankylosing spondylitis. CDR3 coding DNA: TGTGCCAGCAGCCCCCCGGGACTAGCGGGAGAGGTGCAGTTCTTC. Protein sequence: CASSPPGLAGEVQFF.